The present TCR beta chain was sequenced within a study of early T cells in non-severe SARS-CoV-2 infection. In the study overall: Unsorted whole blood bulk RNA was sequenced, with unpaired chains.

This clonotype was counted many times. Its antigen is not identified. Each cDNA molecule carried a unique molecular identifier. TCRdb processed the 5' RACE reads anew with MiXCR; each CDR3 protein has one entry. The data hold tens of thousands of distinct CDR3 sequences, with around 3.6% observed a single time. The CDR3 consists of 12 residues. The germline CDR1 and CDR2 sequences are SGHTA and FQGNSA. The ends were cut back, 4 bases at V and 2 bases at J, with 5 bases in the middle. Regarding the study as a whole: Anti-spike CD8 responses were favored by VDJdb matching, which missed private and CD4 specificities.

This chain joins TRBV7-2 and TRBJ2-5; D gene uncertain. The material sequenced was whole blood. This clonotype was sampled from an adult who was a healthcare worker with PCR-confirmed SARS-CoV-2 infection or an uninfected control (not recorded which). CDR3 sequence (DNA): TGTGCCAGCAGCTCGTATCAAGAGACCCAGTACTTC. This codes for CASSSYQETQYF.